This T cell receptor beta chain was sequenced in a study of T cells in Graves' hyperthyroidism and ophthalmopathy. Points from the study as a whole: Ophthalmopathy prediction by the model preceded onset by a median about 6 months. Most thyroid-expanded clonotypes above 0.001 were also found in blood.

The CDR3 regions of TCR beta were amplified from RNA transcripts. The HTBI primer set served for first-round RT-PCR of the TCR CDR3. TCRdb re-derived calls from the multiplex PCR reads in MiXCR, one entry per CDR3 protein. The sample lists hundreds of thousands of distinct CDR3 sequences, 14% occurring once. This clonotype was counted many times. The target antigen is unknown. The study included ophthalmopathy patients with Clinical Activity Score at least 3, NOSPECS grade at least 4 and duration under 3 months. From approximately 9.3 ml of fresh peripheral blood, PBMCs were isolated. The V gene's germline CDR1 is MDHEN and CDR2 SYDVKM. CDR3 length equals 16 residues. Trimming stripped 7 bases from V and 0 bases from J, with 15 bases between.

Sample: blood. The sequence was obtained from a woman aged 45-65 years with Graves' ophthalmopathy. The gene calls are TRBV28 and TRBJ2-2; unclear D gene. CDR3 bases: TGTGCCAGCACTCCCATCGTGGGATCGAACACCGGGGAGCTGTTTTTT. It translates to CASTPIVGSNTGELFF.